This T cell receptor (beta chain) was identified during a study of cytomegalovirus exposure and HLA in healthy donors (dated by TCRdb to 2015 to 2018). Describing the broader study: According to an earlier analysis of 550 to 750 of the donors, about 190 million T cells yielded approximately 120 million unique TCR beta sequences and approximately 300 Gb of sequence data. An early release covering approximately 600 HLA-typed donors comprised 250 to 350 gigabases of sequencing data and 85 million to 100 million unique TCR sequences. The genetic ancestry cluster associated with self-reported Caucasian donors included approximately 85% of the 398 genotyped donors. The study aimed to test whether signatures of past pathogen exposure could be identified by cataloging public T cell receptors. The study profiled the T cell repertoires of hundreds of subjects by immunosequencing and related them to cytomegalovirus serostatus. In addition to the first cohort of 666 subjects, a separate validation cohort of approximately 110 different subjects was used. High-throughput TCR immunosequencing, statistical association of individual TCRs with disease status, and machine learning were combined to predict cytomegalovirus infection status. To study patterns of TCR occurrence, a later analysis re-analyzed previously published TCR beta repertoires from 700 or so donors and added high-resolution HLA genotyping. Rather than using new phenotypic data, the later analysis identified candidate immune exposures from TCR beta sequences and from how often those sequences occurred across donors. In an earlier analysis of 500 to 650 of the donors, high-throughput TCR beta sequencing was used to judge whether each TCR beta V gene segment behaved as functional or pseudogenic. Donor age, sex, ethnicity and CMV serostatus were compiled together with the repertoire data. In a later genetic analysis, genome-wide SNP genotypes for about 55% of the 666 donors were used, and that subset was treated as a discovery cohort. Every discovery cohort repertoire had been produced on one sequencing platform. Class I and class II HLA loci were covered by the typing at four-digit resolution. The number of donors typed differed by locus, with about 620-630 for A, B, C, DRB1 and DQB1, around 560 for DQA1, 606 for DPA1, and under 490 for DPB1. Because of strong linkage in the cohort, a handful of DR-DQ haplotypes were treated as single units for association and clustering. On average, around 240,000 unique TCR beta nucleotide sequences were sequenced per donor among 398 genotyped donors of the cohort, with roughly 20% of those sequences being non-productive. The paper as a whole reports these results and caveats: A cluster of highly shared sequence variants was judged likely to represent a technical artifact of the sequencing pipeline. According to a later analysis, parvovirus B19, influenza, CMV and Epstein-Barr virus appeared linked to several top co-occurrence clusters. According to a later analysis, TCR association rates differed among HLA loci, with DRB1 alleles showing the most associated TCRs and HLA-C alleles showing the fewest. In the study, about 150 TCR beta chains were listed as associated with cytomegalovirus. Specific HLA alleles were associated with 15,000 to 20,000 TCR beta sequences at a false discovery rate of 0.05 in a later analysis. In a later genetic analysis, a missense DCLRE1C variant was associated with V-gene and J-gene trimming of TCR beta chains, and the association was replicated in an independent cohort. In vitro tests confirmed that a few of the cytomegalovirus-associated TCR beta chains recognize cytomegalovirus antigens. An earlier analysis of approximately 590 of the donors showed that most TCR beta V segments appeared in productive rearrangements either about 87% or about 30% of the time, which broadly matched IMGT annotations. Because counts were too low, fewer than 20 rarely observed V segments, including chromosome 9 orphons, were excluded from the earlier analysis of roughly 580 of the donors. According to a later genetic analysis, donors in an Asian-associated ancestry cluster had fewer N-insertions in productive TCRs than the approximately 700-donor mean. A later analysis found that HLA-associated TCR beta chains were more clonally expanded and had lower generation probabilities than equally common non-associated chains. In a later analysis, most CMV-associated TCR beta chains were found to appear HLA-restricted, with HLA associations seemingly driven largely by CMV exposure. A further reported finding was that TCR beta sequences accurately predicted the HLA-A and HLA-B alleles for most subjects in the first cohort. Because some donors lacked HLA typing at each locus, the association tests relied only on the typed subset. While some public TCRs were present in many individuals, most TCR sequences turned up only very rarely across donors. In both the original and validation cohorts, the classifier was reported to diagnose cytomegalovirus status with high specificity and sensitivity. The authors suggested that the approach could potentially be extended to other disease states and immunological phenotypes. This cohort had only TCR beta chains sequenced, and the lack of alpha or paired-chain data limited which features could be detected. Assigning TCR associations to individual alleles was difficult when HLA alleles, especially DR and DQ, strongly co-occurred. Correlated functional status among segregating V segments might be attributable to linkage disequilibrium, but an unknown experimental factor could not be ruled out. The presence/absence analyses assumed that sequencing depth was roughly uniform across donors, and that assumption may not be true. For the cohort, immune exposure information was limited to CMV serostatus.

In total, over 600 healthy bone marrow donors made up the cohort. All cohort members were sampled while nominally healthy, although unrecorded immune exposures were likely present. The donor was CMV seronegative and was included in the group of around 320 seronegative cohort members. A peripheral blood sample was provided by each donor, and peripheral blood mononuclear cells were used for TCR beta sequencing. The Qiagen DNeasy Blood Extraction Kit was used to extract genomic DNA from the blood cell samples. The method was the immunoSEQ multiplex PCR assay. A mixture of 60 forward primers for TCR Vbeta segments and 13 reverse primers for TCR Jbeta segments was used in the multiplex PCR. A multiplex PCR assay on genomic DNA amplified the CDR3 region of rearranged TCR beta genes. On the Illumina HiSeq System, the amplified TCR beta libraries were sequenced as 87-base-pair reads. Per the authors' processing: In a later analysis, 70 million to 95 million unique TCR beta chains were counted across the roughly 700 repertoires, and around 11 million of these chains were shared by at least two donors. A nearest-neighbor algorithm error-corrected the raw reads and collapsed the reads into unique sequences, merging closely related sequences to remove PCR and sequencing errors. Alignment of CDR3 sequences to IMGT reference sequences was used to assign V, D and J gene segments. For a sequence to be retained, a match of at least six nucleotides to both a V gene segment and a J gene segment was required. A rearrangement counted as productive if the CDR3 had no stop codons and remained in frame with V and J, and every other rearrangement counted as non-productive. CDR3 was defined by IMGT convention, running from the second conserved V-encoded cysteine to the conserved J-encoded phenylalanine. The earlier analysis of about 620 of the donors excluded sequences that lacked an unambiguous match to a single V gene segment. In an earlier analysis of 500 to 750 of the donors, V segments were called functional above 56.7% productive rearrangements and were called segregating when the between-donor standard deviation exceeded 5%. To diagnose cytomegalovirus status from the catalog of TCR beta chain sequences, a statistical classification framework was built. A later analysis assigned V and J genes by comparing TCR nucleotide sequences with IMGT/GENE-DB human TR gene sequences. The TCRdist pipeline was used in a later analysis to assign CDR3 sequences and most-parsimonious VDJ recombination scenarios. In a later analysis, each TCR beta chain was defined by its CDR3 amino acid sequence together with its V-gene family, and reads lacking a unique V-gene family were excluded. To address suspected cross-contamination and a sequencing artifact, a later analysis removed a few hundred highly shared, low-generation-probability nucleotide sequences. For each public chain, a later analysis derived a clonal expansion index from normalized ranks of inferred template counts within each repertoire. In a later analysis, generation probabilities were computed with a VDJ recombination model fitted to out-of-frame rearrangements, and the resulting probabilities were checked against IGoR. In a later analysis, TCR-TCR, TCR-HLA and TCR-CMV co-occurrence was scored with hypergeometric tests, and a repertoire-size bias correction was applied to TCR pairs. False discovery rates were estimated in a later analysis by permuting HLA or CMV assignments 20 times. In a later analysis, co-occurring TCRs were grouped using DBSCAN, with TCRdist sequence similarity added in when clustering inside HLA-allele-positive subsets. For co-occurrence clustering, repertoires with fewer than 30,000 or more than 120,000 public chains were excluded, along with a handful of repertoires with anomalous nucleotide sharing. TCRdb carries this immuneACCESS record with in-frame sequences only. Its versions omit some clonotypes, under half of them owing to an unresolved V gene in the studies checked, with the rest unexplained. That table is the source of V, J and clone size, and D and trimming were worked out from the DNA. In all, the sample holds more than 20,000 clones, and 79% of those were seen once. About 5% of the sample rests with the top ten.

This clone has only a few counts. Its antigen specificity is not known. Base qualities are missing; no much larger clone stands one base away. Sequences were obtained from PBMCs. The origin of this receptor is a male donor in good health and CMV-seronegative.

The sequenced DNA: TGTGCCAGCAGCCAAGACGGGGACAGCTCTGGAAACACCATATATTTT. Its translation reads: CASSQDGDSSGNTIYF. The rearrangement combines TRBV4-2 with TRBJ1-3, with 7 bases aligning to TRBD1. In the germline V gene, CDR1 corresponds to LGHNA and CDR2 to YNFKEQ. Here V drops 0 bases and J drops 0 bases, and the junction holds 2 bases not matched to any gene. The CDR3 sequence holds 16 residues, the cysteine and phenylalanine included. Only CDR3 DNA remains: 48 bases, in frame from the first base.